The entry below gives a single TCR beta chain sequence along with its context. The antigen is unknown. This CDR3 has 17 residues. Trimming took 1 base from V and 5 from J; bases not matched to a gene: 5. The V gene's germline CDR1 is MGHRA and CDR2 YSYEKL. The entry originates in a study of cytomegalovirus exposure and HLA in healthy donors. Overall study findings and caveats: For most TCR beta V segments, an earlier analysis put the productive rate at about 87% or about 30% of the time. Many donors shared some public TCRs, even though most TCR sequences were rare. Only CMV serostatus was available as immune exposure information.

Healthy bone marrow donors made up the donors. PCR amplification relied on 60 Vbeta primers (plus 13 Jbeta primers). Here immunoSEQ multiplex PCR was the method, and the copy in TCRdb shows in-frame clones only, minus some. The sample includes 140,000 to 150,000 clones, around 73% of them seen just once. This TCR was sampled from a female donor in good health and CMV-seronegative. This chain links TRBV4-1 with TRBJ2-1; 13 bases align to TRBD2. The sequencing sample was made of PBMCs. CDR3 coding DNA: TGCGCCAGCAGCCAAGGAAAACTAGCGGGGGGGAACAATGAGCAGTTCTTC. The encoded protein is CASSQGKLAGGNNEQFF.